This T cell receptor beta chain was recorded in a study of blood T cell repertoires in COVID-19. Study-level background: The origin of the acute and convalescent COVID-19 samples was the United States, Italy and Spain. PBMCs, B-cell-depleted T cells, or T cells provided the cDNA or gDNA that made up the material.

The germline CDR1 and CDR2 sequences are MNHEY and SVGAGI. This CDR3 has 13 amino acids. V was pared by 7 bases and J by 0 bases, with 10 bases between. Produced via immunoSEQ multiplex PCR; TCRdb's table is partial and in-frame only. The sample holds about 170,000 clones, 86% seen once. The clonotype was recovered from a woman aged 60 to 75 with COVID-19, enrolled during active disease. The V call is TRBV6-5, the J call TRBJ2-7; D call uncertain. The sequencing input was peripheral blood. CDR3 DNA sequence: TGTGCCAGCAACCTGAGGAGCTCCTACGAGCAGTACTTC. Translation gives CASNLRSSYEQYF.